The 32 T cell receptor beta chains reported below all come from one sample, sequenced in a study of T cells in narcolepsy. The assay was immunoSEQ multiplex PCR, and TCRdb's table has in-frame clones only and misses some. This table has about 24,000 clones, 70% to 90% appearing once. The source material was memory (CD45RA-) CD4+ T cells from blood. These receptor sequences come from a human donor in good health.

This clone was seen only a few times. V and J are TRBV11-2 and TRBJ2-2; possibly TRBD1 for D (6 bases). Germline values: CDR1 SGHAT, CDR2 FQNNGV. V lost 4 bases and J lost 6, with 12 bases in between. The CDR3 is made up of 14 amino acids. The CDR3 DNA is TGTGCCAGCAGCTCCGACAGGCCCCCCGGGGAGCTGTTTTTT. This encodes CASSSDRPPGELFF.

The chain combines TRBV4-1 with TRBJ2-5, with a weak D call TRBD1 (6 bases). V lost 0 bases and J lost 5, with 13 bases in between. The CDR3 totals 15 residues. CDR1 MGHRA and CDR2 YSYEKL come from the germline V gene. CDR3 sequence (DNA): TGCGCCAGCAGCCAAGAATCCAGGGGACCGGAGACCCAGTACTTC. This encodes CASSQESRGPETQYF.

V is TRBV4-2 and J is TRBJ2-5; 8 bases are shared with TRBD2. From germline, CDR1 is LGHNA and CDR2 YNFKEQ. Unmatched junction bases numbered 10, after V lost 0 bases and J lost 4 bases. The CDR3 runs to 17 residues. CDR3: CASSQEASGSGGETQYF. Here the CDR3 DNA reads TGTGCCAGCAGCCAAGAGGCCAGCGGGAGTGGCGGAGAGACCCAGTACTTC.

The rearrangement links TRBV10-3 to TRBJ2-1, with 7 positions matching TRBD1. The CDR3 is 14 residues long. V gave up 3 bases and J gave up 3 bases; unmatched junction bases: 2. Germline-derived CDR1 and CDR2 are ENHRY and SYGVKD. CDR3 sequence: CAISEGQDYNEQFF. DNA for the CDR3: TGTGCCATCAGTGAAGGACAGGACTACAATGAGCAGTTCTTC.

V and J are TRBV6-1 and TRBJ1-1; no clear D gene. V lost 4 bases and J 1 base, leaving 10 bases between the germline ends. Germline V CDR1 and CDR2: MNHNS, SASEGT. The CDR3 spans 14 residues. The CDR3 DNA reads TGTGCCAGCAGTGGGGAAAGGCCGAACACTGAAGCTTTCTTT. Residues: CASSGERPNTEAFF.

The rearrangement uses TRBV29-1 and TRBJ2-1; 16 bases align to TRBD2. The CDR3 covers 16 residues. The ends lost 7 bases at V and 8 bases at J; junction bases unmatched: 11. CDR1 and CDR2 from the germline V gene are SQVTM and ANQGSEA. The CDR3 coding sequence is TGCAGCGCCCTCCCCGGGACTAGCGGGAGGGCCGATGAGCAGTTCTTC. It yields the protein CSALPGTSGRADEQFF.

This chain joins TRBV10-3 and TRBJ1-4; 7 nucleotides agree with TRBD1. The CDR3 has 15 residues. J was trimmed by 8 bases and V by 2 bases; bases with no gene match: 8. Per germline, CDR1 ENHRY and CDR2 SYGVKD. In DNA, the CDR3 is TGTGCCATCAGTGAGCCATTACAGGGGTTAGAAAAACTGTTTTTT. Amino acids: CAISEPLQGLEKLFF.

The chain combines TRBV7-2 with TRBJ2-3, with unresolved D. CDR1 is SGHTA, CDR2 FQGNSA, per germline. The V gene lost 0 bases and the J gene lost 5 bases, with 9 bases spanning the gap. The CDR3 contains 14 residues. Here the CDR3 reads CASSLANVRDTQYF. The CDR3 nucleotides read TGTGCCAGCAGCTTAGCGAACGTTAGAGATACGCAGTATTTT.

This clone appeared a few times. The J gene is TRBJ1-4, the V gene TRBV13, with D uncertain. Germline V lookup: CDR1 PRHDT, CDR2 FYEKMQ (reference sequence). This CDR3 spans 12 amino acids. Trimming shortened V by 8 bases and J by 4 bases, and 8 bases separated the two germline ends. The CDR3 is CASPRGNEKLFF. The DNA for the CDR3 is TGTGCCAGCCCCCGGGGTAATGAAAAACTGTTTTTT.

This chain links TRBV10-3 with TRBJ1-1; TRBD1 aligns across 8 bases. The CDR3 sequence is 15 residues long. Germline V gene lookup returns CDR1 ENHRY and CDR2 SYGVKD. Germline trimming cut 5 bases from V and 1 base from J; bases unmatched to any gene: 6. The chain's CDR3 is CAISNPTGANTEAFF. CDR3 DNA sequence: TGTGCCATCAGTAACCCGACAGGGGCGAACACTGAAGCTTTCTTT.

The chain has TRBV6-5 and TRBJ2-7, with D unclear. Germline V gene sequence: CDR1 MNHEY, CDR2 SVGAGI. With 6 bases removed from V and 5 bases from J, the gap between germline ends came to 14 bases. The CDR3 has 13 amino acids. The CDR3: CASRPGGLDEQYF. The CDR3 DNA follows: TGTGCCAGCAGGCCGGGTGGGCTCGACGAGCAGTACTTC.

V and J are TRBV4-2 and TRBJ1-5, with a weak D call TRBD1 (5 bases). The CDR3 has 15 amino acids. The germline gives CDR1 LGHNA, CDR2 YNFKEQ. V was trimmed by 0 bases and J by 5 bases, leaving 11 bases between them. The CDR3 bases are TGTGCCAGCAGCCAAGAAGCAGGGACGCATCAGCCCCAGCATTTT. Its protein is CASSQEAGTHQPQHF.

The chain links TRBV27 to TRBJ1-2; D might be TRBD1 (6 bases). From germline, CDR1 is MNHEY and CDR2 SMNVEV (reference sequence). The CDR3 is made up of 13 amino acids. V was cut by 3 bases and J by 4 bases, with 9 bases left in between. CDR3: CASSFGQSYGYTF. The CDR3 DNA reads TGTGCCAGCAGTTTTGGACAGTCCTATGGCTACACCTTC.

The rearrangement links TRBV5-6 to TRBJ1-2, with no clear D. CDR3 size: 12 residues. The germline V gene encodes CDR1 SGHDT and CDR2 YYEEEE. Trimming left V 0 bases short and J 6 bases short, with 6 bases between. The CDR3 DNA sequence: TGTGCCAGCAGCTTGGGGTCAGATGGCTACACCTTC. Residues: CASSLGSDGYTF. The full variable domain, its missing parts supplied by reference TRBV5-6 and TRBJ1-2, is DAGVTQSPTHLIKTRGQQVTLRCSPKSGHDTVSWYQQALGQGPQFIFQYYEEEERQRGNFPDRFSGHQFPNYSSELNVNALLLGDSALYLCASSLGSDGYTFGSGTRLTVV.

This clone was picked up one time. The chain's CDR3 is CASSPVRGSYGYTF. The CDR3 DNA reads TGTGCCAGCAGCCCCGTTCGGGGCAGCTATGGCTACACCTTC. V usage is TRBV5-6 and J usage is TRBJ1-2; TRBD1 might be the D (5 bases). The CDR3 is 14 residues long. Trimming removed 4 bases from V and 4 bases from J, with 14 bases in between. Germline V gives CDR1 SGHDT, CDR2 YYEEEE.

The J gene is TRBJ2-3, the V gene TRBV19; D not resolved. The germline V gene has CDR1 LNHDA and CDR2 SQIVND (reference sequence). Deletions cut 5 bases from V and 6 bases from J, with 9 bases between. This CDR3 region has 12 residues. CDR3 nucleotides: TGTGCCAGTAGTCTCTTGAGCGATACGCAGTATTTT. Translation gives CASSLLSDTQYF.

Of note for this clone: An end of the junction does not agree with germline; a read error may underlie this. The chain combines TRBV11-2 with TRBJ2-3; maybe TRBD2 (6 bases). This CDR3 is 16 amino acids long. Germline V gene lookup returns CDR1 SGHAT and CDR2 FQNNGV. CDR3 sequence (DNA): TGTGCCAGCAGCTCGGGACTCCGGAGGGGCACAGATATGCAGTATTTT. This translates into CASSSGLRRGTDMQYF.

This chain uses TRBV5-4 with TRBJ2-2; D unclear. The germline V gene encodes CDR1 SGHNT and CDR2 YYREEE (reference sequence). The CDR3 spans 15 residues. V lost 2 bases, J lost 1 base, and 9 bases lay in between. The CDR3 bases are TGTGCCAGCAGCTTTAATATCTGGAACACCGGGGAGCTGTTTTTT. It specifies CASSFNIWNTGELFF.

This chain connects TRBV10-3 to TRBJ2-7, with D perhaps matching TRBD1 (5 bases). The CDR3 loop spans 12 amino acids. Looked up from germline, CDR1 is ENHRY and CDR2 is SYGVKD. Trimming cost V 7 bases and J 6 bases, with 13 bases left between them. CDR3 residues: CAITETGAEQYF. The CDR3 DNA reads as TGTGCCATCACCGAGACTGGGGCCGAGCAGTACTTC.

CDR3 in amino acids: CSVEGQHGNEQFF. CDR3 coding DNA: TGCAGCGTTGAAGGACAGCACGGAAATGAGCAGTTCTTC. The chain is built from TRBV29-1 and TRBJ2-1; D may be TRBD1 (5 bases). V lost 1 base, J lost 7 bases, and 11 bases lay in between. In germline, CDR1 is SQVTM, CDR2 ANQGSEA. This CDR3 has 13 residues.

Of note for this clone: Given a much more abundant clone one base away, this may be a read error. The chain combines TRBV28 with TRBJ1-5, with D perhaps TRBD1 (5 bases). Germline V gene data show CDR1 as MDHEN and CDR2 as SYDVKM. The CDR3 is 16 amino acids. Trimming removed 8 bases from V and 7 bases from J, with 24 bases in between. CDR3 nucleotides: TGTGCCAGCGGCTTCGGGGACTGGGGCCGCTCCCAGCCCCAGCATTTT. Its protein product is CASGFGDWGRSQPQHF. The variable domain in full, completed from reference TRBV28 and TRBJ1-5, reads DVKVTQSSRYLVKRTGEKVFLECVQDMDHENMFWYRQDPGLGLRLIYFSYDVKMKEKGDIPEGYSVSREKKERFSLILESASTNQTSMYLCASGFGDWGRSQPQHFGDGTRLSIL.

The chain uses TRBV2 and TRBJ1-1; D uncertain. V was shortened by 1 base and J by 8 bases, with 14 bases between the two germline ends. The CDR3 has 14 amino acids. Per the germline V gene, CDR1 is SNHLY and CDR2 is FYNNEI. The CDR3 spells CASSEGSVIGEAFF. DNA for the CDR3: TGTGCCAGCAGTGAAGGGTCGGTAATTGGGGAAGCTTTCTTT.

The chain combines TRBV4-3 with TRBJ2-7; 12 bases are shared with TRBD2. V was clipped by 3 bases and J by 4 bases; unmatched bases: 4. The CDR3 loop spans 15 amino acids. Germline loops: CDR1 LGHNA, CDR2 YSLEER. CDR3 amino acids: CASSHWTSGTYEQYF. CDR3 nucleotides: TGCGCCAGCAGCCACTGGACTAGCGGGACGTACGAGCAGTACTTC.

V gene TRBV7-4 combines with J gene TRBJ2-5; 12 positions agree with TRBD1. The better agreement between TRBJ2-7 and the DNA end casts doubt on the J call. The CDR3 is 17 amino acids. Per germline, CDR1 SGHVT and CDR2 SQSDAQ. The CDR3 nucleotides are TGTGCCAGCAGCTCCCGGGACAGGGGGCTAACCTCTTACGAGCAGTACTTC. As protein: CASSSRDRGLTSYEQYF.

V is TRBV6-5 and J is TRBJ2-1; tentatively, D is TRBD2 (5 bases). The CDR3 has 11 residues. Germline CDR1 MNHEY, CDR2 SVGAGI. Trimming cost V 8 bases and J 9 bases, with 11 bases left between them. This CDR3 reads CASRPAGEQFF. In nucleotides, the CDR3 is TGTGCCAGCCGCCCGGCGGGTGAGCAGTTCTTC.

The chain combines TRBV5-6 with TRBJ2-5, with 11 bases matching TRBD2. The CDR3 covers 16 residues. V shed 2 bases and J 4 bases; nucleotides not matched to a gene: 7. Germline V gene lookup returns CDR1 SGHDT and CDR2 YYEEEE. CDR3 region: CASSLISGRGGETQYF. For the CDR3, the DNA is TGTGCCAGCAGCTTAATTAGCGGGAGGGGCGGAGAGACCCAGTACTTC.

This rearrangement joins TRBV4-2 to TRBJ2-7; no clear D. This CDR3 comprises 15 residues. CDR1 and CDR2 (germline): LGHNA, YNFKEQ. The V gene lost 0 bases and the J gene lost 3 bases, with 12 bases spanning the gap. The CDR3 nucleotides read TGTGCCAGCAGCCAAGACCGGGCAACCGGCTACGAGCAGTACTTC. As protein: CASSQDRATGYEQYF.

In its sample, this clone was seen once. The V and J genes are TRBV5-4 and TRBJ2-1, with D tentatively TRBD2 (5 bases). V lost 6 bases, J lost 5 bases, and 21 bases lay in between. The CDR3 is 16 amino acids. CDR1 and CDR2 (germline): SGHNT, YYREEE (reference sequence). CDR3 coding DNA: TGTGCCAGCACCACCAACCAGGCACCGGGAAACAATGAGCAGTTCTTC. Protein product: CASTTNQAPGNNEQFF.

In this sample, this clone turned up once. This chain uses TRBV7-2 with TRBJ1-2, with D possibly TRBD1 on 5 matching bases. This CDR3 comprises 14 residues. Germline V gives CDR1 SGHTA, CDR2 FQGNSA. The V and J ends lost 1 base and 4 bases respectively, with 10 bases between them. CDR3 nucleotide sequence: TGTGCCAGCAGCTTAGATAGGGGTAGCTATGGCTACACCTTC. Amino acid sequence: CASSLDRGSYGYTF.

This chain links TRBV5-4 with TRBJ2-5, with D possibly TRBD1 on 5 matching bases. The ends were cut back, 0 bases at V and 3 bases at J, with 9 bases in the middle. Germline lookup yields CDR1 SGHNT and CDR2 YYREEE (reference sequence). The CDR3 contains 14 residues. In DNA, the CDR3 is TGTGCCAGCAGCTTGGCGCGCAGGGAAGAGACCCAGTACTTC. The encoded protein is CASSLARREETQYF.

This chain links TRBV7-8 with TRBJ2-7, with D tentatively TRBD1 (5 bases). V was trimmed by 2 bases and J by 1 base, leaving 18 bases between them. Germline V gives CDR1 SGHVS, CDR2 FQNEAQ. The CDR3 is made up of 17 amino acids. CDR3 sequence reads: CASSLRPLGAKSYEQYF. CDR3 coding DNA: TGTGCCAGCAGCTTAAGGCCTCTAGGGGCGAAATCCTACGAGCAGTACTTC.

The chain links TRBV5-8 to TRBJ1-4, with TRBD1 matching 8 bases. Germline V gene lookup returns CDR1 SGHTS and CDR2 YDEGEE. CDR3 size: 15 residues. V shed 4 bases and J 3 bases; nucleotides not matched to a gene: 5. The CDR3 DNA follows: TGTGCCAGCAGCCTGCAGGGGGCTTCTAATGAAAAACTGTTTTTT. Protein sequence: CASSLQGASNEKLFF.